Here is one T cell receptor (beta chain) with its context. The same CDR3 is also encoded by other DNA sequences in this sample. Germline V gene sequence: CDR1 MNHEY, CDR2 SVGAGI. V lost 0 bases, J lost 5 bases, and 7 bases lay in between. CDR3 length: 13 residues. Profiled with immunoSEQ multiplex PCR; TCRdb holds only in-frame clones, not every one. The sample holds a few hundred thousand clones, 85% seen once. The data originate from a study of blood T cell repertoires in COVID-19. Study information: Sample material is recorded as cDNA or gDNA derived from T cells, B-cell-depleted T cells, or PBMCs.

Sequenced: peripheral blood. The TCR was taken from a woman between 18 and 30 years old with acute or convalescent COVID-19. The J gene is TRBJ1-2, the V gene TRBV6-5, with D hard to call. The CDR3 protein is CASSYSQNYGYTF. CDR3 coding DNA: TGTGCCAGCAGTTACTCACAGAATTATGGCTACACCTTC.